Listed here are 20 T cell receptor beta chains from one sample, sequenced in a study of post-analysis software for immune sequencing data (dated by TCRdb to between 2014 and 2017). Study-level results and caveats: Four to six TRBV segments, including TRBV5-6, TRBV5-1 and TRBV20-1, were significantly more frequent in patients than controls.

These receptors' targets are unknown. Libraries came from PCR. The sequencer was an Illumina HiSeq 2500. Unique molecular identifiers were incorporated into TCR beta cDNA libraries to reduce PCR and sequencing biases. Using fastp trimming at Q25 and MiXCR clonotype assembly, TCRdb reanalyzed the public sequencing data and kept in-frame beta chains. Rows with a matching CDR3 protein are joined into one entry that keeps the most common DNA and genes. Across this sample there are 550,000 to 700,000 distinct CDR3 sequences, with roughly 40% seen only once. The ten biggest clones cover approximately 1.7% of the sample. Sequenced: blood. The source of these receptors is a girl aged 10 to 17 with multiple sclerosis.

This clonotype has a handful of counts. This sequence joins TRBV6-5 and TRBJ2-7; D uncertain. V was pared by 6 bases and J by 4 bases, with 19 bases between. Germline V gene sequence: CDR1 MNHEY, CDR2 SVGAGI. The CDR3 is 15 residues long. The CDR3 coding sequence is TGTGCCAGCAGCCCGGACCCTTCAGTCCCGTACGAGCAGTACTTC. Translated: CASSPDPSVPYEQYF.

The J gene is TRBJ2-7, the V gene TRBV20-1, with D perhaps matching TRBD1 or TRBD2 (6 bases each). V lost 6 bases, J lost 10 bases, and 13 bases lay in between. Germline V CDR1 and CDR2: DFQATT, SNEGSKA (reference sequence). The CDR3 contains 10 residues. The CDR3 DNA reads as TGCAGTGCGGCGGGACACTACCAGTACTTC. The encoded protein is CSAAGHYQYF.

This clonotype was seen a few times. The CDR3 spells CASRTYRGYTF. CDR3 bases: TGTGCCAGCAGGACCTACAGGGGCTACACCTTC. The chain recombines TRBV12-3 or TRBV12-4 with TRBJ1-2; a weak D match, TRBD1 (5 bases). The V end was cut by 6 bases, the J end by 8 bases, with 10 bases between. This CDR3 has 11 residues.

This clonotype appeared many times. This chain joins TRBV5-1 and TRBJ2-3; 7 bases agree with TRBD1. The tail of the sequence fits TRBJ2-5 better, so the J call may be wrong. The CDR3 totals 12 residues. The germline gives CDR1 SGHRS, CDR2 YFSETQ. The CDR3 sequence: CASSLTGDTQYF. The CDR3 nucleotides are TGCGCCAGCAGCTTGACAGGGGACACCCAGTACTTC.

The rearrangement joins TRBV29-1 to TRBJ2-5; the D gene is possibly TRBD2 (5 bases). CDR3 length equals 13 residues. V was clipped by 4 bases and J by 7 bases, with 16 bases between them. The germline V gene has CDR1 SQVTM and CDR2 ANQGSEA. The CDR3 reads CSVVNPLEGTQYF. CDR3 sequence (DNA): TGCAGCGTTGTCAACCCGCTCGAGGGGACCCAGTACTTC.

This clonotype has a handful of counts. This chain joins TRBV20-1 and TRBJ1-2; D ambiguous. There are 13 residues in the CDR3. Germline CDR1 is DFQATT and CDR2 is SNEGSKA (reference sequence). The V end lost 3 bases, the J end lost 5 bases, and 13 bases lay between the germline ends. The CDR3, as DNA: TGCAGTGCTAGCCCGCCAGGCGGGTATGGCTACACCTTC. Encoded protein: CSASPPGGYGYTF.

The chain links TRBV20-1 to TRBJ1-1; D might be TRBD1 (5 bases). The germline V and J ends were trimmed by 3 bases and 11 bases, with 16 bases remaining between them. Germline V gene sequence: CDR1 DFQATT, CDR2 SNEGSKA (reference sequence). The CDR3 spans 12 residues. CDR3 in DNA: TGCAGTGCTAGCAAGGACAATTTAGAGGCTTTCTTT. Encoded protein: CSASKDNLEAFF.

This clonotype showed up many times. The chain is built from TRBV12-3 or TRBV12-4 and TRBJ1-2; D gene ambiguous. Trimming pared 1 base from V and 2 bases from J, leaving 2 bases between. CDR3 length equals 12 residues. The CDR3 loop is CASSLENYGYTF. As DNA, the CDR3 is TGTGCCAGCAGTTTAGAAAACTATGGCTACACCTTC.

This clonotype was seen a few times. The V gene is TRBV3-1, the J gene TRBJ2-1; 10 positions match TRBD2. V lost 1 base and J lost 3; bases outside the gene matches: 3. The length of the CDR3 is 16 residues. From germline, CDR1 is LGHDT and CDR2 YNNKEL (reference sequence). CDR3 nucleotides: TGTGCCAGCAGCCAAGGGGGACTAGCGAACTACAATGAGCAGTTCTTC. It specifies CASSQGGLANYNEQFF.

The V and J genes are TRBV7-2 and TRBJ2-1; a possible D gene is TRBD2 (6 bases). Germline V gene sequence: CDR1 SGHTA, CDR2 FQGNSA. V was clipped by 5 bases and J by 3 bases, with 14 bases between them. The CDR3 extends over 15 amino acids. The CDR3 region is CASSRRDSYYNEQFF. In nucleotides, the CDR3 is TGTGCCAGCAGCCGAAGGGACTCCTACTACAATGAGCAGTTCTTC.

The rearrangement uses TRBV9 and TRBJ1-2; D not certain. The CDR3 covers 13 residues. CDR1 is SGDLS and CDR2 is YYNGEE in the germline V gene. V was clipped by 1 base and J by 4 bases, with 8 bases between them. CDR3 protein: CASSVQEGYGYTF. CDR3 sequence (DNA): TGTGCCAGCAGCGTACAAGAGGGCTATGGCTACACCTTC.

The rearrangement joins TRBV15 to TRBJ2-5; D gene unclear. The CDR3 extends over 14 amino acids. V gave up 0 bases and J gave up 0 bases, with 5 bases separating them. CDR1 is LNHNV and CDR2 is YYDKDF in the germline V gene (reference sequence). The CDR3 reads CATSRDRHQETQYF. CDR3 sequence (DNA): TGTGCCACCAGCAGAGATAGGCACCAAGAGACCCAGTACTTC.

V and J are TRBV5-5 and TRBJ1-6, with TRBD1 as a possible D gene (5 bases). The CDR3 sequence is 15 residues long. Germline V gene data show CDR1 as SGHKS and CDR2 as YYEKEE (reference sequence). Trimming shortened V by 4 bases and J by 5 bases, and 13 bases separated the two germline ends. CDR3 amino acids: CASSPGGRDNSPLHF. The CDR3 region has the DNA TGTGCCAGCAGCCCGGGGGGACGGGATAATTCACCCCTCCACTTT.

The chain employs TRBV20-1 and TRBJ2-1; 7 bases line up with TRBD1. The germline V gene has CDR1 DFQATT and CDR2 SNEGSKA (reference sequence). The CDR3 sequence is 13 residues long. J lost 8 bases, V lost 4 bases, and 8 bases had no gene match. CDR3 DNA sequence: TGCAGTGCTATGGACAGGCTAATCGATGAGCAGTTCTTC. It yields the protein CSAMDRLIDEQFF.

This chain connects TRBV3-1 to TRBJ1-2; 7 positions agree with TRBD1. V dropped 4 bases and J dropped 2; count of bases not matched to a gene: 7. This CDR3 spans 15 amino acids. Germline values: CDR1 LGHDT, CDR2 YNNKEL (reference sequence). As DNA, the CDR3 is TGTGCCAGCAGCCTCTACGGGACAGAAAACTATGGCTACACCTTC. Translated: CASSLYGTENYGYTF.

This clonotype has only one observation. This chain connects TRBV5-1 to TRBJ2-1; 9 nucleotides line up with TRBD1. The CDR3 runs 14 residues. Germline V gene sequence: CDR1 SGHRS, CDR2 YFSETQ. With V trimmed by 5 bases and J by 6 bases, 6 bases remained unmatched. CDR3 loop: CASRTGTGINEQFF. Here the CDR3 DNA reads TGCGCCAGCAGAACCGGGACAGGGATCAATGAGCAGTTCTTC. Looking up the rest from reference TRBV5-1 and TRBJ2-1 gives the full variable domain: KAGVTQTPRYLIKTRGQQVTLSCSPISGHRSVSWYQQTPGQGLQFLFEYFSETQRNKGNFPGRFSGRQFSNSRSEMNVSTLELGDSALYLCASRTGTGINEQFFGPGTRLTVL.

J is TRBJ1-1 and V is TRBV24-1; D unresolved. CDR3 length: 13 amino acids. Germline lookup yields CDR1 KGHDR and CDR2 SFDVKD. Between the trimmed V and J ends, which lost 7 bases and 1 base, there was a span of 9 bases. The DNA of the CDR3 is TGTGCCACCAGCTTAGGGTGGAACACTGAAGCTTTCTTT. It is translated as CATSLGWNTEAFF.

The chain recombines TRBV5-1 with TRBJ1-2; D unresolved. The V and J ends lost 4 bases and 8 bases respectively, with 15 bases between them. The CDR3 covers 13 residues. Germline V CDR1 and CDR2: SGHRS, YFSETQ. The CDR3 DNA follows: TGCGCCAGCAGCAAGGAGGGAACAAGGGGCTACACCTTC. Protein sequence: CASSKEGTRGYTF.

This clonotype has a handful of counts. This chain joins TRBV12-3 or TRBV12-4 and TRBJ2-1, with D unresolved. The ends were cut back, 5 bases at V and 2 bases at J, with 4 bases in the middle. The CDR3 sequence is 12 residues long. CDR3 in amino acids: CASSGAYNEQFF. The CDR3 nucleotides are TGTGCCAGCAGTGGGGCCTACAATGAGCAGTTCTTC.

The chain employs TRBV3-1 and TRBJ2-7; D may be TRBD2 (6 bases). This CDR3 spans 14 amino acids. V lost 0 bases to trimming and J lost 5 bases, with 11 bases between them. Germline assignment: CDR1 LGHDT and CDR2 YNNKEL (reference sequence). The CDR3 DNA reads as TGTGCCAGCAGCCAAGAGGCAGGGAGGCACGAGCAGTACTTC. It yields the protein CASSQEAGRHEQYF.